This TCR beta chain originates from a study of T-cell memory formation after mild COVID-19 (dated by TCRdb to about 2021). A note on the overall study: TCR sequence clusters from the two donors were found to be largely donor specific. T-cell clones expanding and contracting after mild COVID-19 in two donors were tracked by longitudinal TCRalpha and TCRbeta repertoire sequencing. Two young, previously healthy adult volunteers, one female and one male, were included in the cohort.

PBMCs were isolated by Ficoll-Paque density gradient centrifugation. Here V drops 9 bases and J drops 0 bases, and the junction holds 4 bases not matched to any gene. Via the germline V gene, CDR1 is KGHDR and CDR2 SFDVKD. Measured from the cysteine to the phenylalanine, the CDR3 is 13 residues long. Just the 39-base CDR3 DNA is kept, in frame starting at base 1. Sequencing was performed on an Illumina NovaSeq 6000. Using 5'RACE with constant-segment primers, TCRalpha and TCRbeta cDNA libraries were constructed, with sample barcodes and unique molecular identifiers added in the process. Trizol reagent was used to extract RNA from every sample. The libraries were amplified in two PCR steps, and the second step added a second sample barcode and Illumina TruSeq adapters. Libraries were sequenced on an Illumina NovaSeq with 2 x 150 bp paired-end reads. The published analysis was carried out like this. Reads were demultiplexed and collapsed into UMI-guided consensus sequences with migec v1.2.7. Using mixcr v2.1.11, the UMI consensuses were aligned to TRA and TRB V and J templates and assembled into clonotypes. A clonotype was counted as expanded or contracted only if both edgeR and NoisET called the change significant, with noise models trained on biological replicates. For edgeR calls, the thresholds were a false discovery rate-adjusted p below 0.01 and a log2 fold-change of 1. As an exploratory analysis of dynamics, max-normalized trajectories of the 1000 most abundant clonotypes were examined by PCA with hierarchical clustering. The CD4 or CD8 phenotype of responding clones was assigned using the separately sequenced CD4+ and CD8+ repertoires. TCRdb passed the public sequencing reads through fastp at Q25 and MiXCR, retaining productive beta sequences. A single entry per CDR3 protein holds the most common genes and DNA from its merged rows. None of the V and J calls come from the authors' own analysis; TCRdb made them. This sample lists roughly 550,000 distinct CDR3 sequences; 20% were detected once. Jointly, the top ten make up approximately 13% of the sample.

Study-level results and caveats: The second-wave clones that peaked on day 37 were not confirmed to be SARS-CoV-2 specific. From day 15 to 85, contracting clones showed balanced CD4/CD8 phenotypes, whereas a second wave of clones that expanded from day 15 to 37 leaned towards CD4+. Contracting CD4+ clones turned up mainly in the CM and EM memory subsets, whereas EMRA was where CD8+ clones were enriched. Some responding clones were detected in pre-infection memory, suggesting pre-existing cross-reactive memory T cells joined the SARS-CoV-2 response. The study covered only two mild cases, and larger cohorts including severe cases with pre-infection samples were considered necessary.

Note on this clonotype: Its target antigen remains unknown. No per-base quality is available; no much larger clone lies one base away.

Sequencing was carried out using PBMCs or a T cell subset sorted from them (not recorded which). The chain is encoded by TRBV24-1 joined to TRBJ2-7, with 7 bases matching TRBD1. The receptor's source is an adult woman who had mild COVID-19 (a few samples of this study predate the infection). The sample titles of this study are shuffled in the database, so cell type and time point are left out; the donor was told from shared clones. The DNA reads as follows: TGTGCCACCCGGGACAGCGACTCCTACGAGCAGTACTTC. This translates into CATRDSDSYEQYF.